Presented here are 21 T cell receptor beta chains from one specimen sequenced in a study of OX40 agonist ivuxolimab in advanced cancers. Using immunoSEQ multiplex PCR, the repertoire was profiled, and TCRdb retains in-frame clones only, with some absent. The data show approximately 25,000 clones, with 75% to 90% seen just once and approximately 28% held by the top ten. Sample: CD4+ or CD8+ T cells sorted from blood, taken in a trial of the OX40 agonist ivuxolimab. The receptors stem from an adult with an advanced solid tumor such as melanoma, head and neck, liver or kidney cancer.

The V and J genes are TRBV27 and TRBJ2-7; no clear D. The CDR3 is 13 amino acids. Trimming cost V 3 bases and J 1 base, with 7 bases left between them. Germline CDR1 reads MNHEY; CDR2 reads SMNVEV (reference sequence). The CDR3 nucleotides are TGTGCCAGCAGTTTCCGAGATTCCTACGAGCAGTACTTC. This encodes CASSFRDSYEQYF.

The chain links TRBV6-1 to TRBJ2-1; 10 nucleotides agree with TRBD2. CDR3 size: 14 residues. After removal of 5 bases from V and 3 bases from J, the junction contained 1 base not matched to a gene. The germline V gene has CDR1 MNHNS and CDR2 SASEGT. DNA for the CDR3: TGTGCCAGCAGTCGGACTAGCGGCTACAATGAGCAGTTCTTC. This sequence encodes CASSRTSGYNEQFF.

In its sample, this clone was seen once. V is TRBV5-1 and J is TRBJ1-4, with a weak D call TRBD1 (6 bases). Trimming pared 0 bases from V and 5 bases from J, leaving 11 bases between. There are 15 residues in the CDR3. Germline CDR1 is SGHRS and CDR2 is YFSETQ. The chain's CDR3 is CASSLVSRGNEKLFF. For the CDR3, the DNA is TGCGCCAGCAGCTTGGTATCCAGGGGAAATGAAAAACTGTTTTTT.

The V gene is TRBV7-2, the J gene TRBJ2-7; 10 bases are shared with TRBD2. The J segment lost 0 bases and the V segment lost 5 bases, leaving 7 bases of the junction unmatched. In germline, CDR1 is SGHTA, CDR2 FQGNSA. The CDR3 sequence is 16 residues long. CDR3 region: CASSLLAGAPSYEQYF. CDR3 sequence (DNA): TGTGCCAGCAGCCTTCTAGCGGGAGCGCCCTCCTACGAGCAGTACTTC.

The chain has TRBV2 and TRBJ2-2; D unresolved. Germline values: CDR1 SNHLY, CDR2 FYNNEI. The CDR3 loop spans 19 amino acids. V shed 6 bases and J shed 0 bases, with 23 bases lying between them. The CDR3 sequence is CASRAEVSPLTSNTGELFF. CDR3 nucleotide sequence: TGTGCCAGCAGAGCCGAAGTTAGTCCACTGACCTCGAACACCGGGGAGCTGTTTTTT.

The chain carries TRBV6-1 and TRBJ2-2; the match to TRBD1 covers 9 bases. CDR1 MNHNS and CDR2 SASEGT come from the germline V gene. V lost 4 bases, J lost 5 bases, and 8 bases stayed unmatched. This CDR3 has 16 residues. This CDR3 reads CASSATGTGTTGELFF. The CDR3 coding sequence is TGTGCCAGCAGTGCTACCGGGACAGGGACGACCGGGGAGCTGTTTTTT.

V is TRBV27 and J is TRBJ2-7, with D maybe TRBD2 (7 bases). The CDR3 has 13 residues. CDR1 and CDR2 from the germline V gene are MNHEY and SMNVEV (reference sequence). V was trimmed by 3 bases and J by 7 bases, leaving 13 bases between them. CDR3 nucleotides: TGTGCCAGCAGTTTGGGGGGGGCGGTTGAGCAGTACTTC. This encodes CASSLGGAVEQYF.

The J gene is TRBJ2-1, the V gene TRBV27; D unclear. V was cut by 6 bases and J by 5 bases, with 20 bases left in between. The length of the CDR3 is 16 residues. Germline V CDR1 and CDR2: MNHEY, SMNVEV (reference sequence). CDR3 in DNA: TGTGCCAGCAGCCTTTTCCTCGGAACTCTTCACAATGAGCAGTTCTTC. This gives the protein CASSLFLGTLHNEQFF.

Only one count was recorded for this clone. The J gene is TRBJ2-7, the V gene TRBV28; 10 nucleotides line up with TRBD2. Germline V lookup: CDR1 MDHEN, CDR2 SYDVKM. The CDR3 has 14 residues. V gave up 4 bases and J gave up 2 bases; unmatched junction bases: 2. The CDR3 reads CASSSLAGTYEQYF. The CDR3 bases are TGTGCCAGCAGTTCACTAGCGGGAACCTACGAGCAGTACTTC.

V usage is TRBV9 and J usage is TRBJ2-3; a weak D match, TRBD2 (5 bases). Germline V CDR1 and CDR2: SGDLS, YYNGEE. The CDR3 has 14 amino acids. Deletions cut 0 bases from V and 7 bases from J, with 12 bases between. CDR3 nucleotide sequence: TGTGCCAGCAGCGTAGAGGGTGGAGGACATACGCAGTATTTT. It codes for CASSVEGGGHTQYF.

The chain is built from TRBV11-2 and TRBJ1-2; D unresolved. The V end was cut by 6 bases, the J end by 7 bases, with 9 bases between. This CDR3 is 11 amino acids long. Germline CDR1 and CDR2: SGHAT and FQNNGV. CDR3 sequence reads: CASSSRVGYTF. Written as DNA, the CDR3 is TGTGCCAGCAGTTCGAGAGTTGGCTACACCTTC.

The rearrangement uses TRBV7-8 and TRBJ2-3, with TRBD2 matching 8 bases. With V trimmed by 5 bases and J by 0 bases, 4 bases remained unmatched. Germline V gives CDR1 SGHVS, CDR2 FQNEAQ. The CDR3 length is 15 residues. The CDR3 nucleotides are TGTGCCAGCAGCCTGGGACTAGTCAGCACAGATACGCAGTATTTT. This codes for CASSLGLVSTDTQYF.

This chain connects TRBV4-1 to TRBJ1-4; D call uncertain. CDR1 and CDR2 from the germline V gene are MGHRA and YSYEKL. V dropped 0 bases and J dropped 5 bases, with 16 bases sitting between them. The CDR3 has 17 amino acids. CDR3 region: CASSQEPSPMSNEKLFF. CDR3 nucleotide sequence: TGCGCCAGCAGCCAAGAACCCTCCCCGATGAGCAATGAAAAACTGTTTTTT.

The gene calls are TRBV21-1 and TRBJ2-1. TRBV21-1 has pseudogene status. The CDR3 loop spans 17 amino acids. The CDR3 loop is CASRMPDPGRWDNEQFF. The CDR3 DNA is TGTGCCAGCAGAATGCCGGACCCAGGCAGGTGGGACAATGAGCAGTTCTTC.

The J gene is TRBJ2-5, the V gene TRBV4-1, with D uncertain. CDR1 is MGHRA, CDR2 YSYEKL, per germline. Trimming left V 0 bases short and J 1 base short, with 6 bases between. The CDR3 extends over 14 amino acids. In DNA form, the CDR3 reads TGCGCCAGCAGCCAAGAGTCTAGCCAAGAGACCCAGTACTTC. This codes for CASSQESSQETQYF.

The J gene is TRBJ1-5, the V gene TRBV11-2; D unresolved. The V end was cut by 5 bases, the J end by 5 bases, with 10 bases between. CDR3 length: 13 residues. Germline V gene lookup returns CDR1 SGHAT and CDR2 FQNNGV. The CDR3 spells CASSPTAYQPQHF. The CDR3 DNA sequence: TGTGCCAGCAGCCCGACCGCCTATCAGCCCCAGCATTTT.

This clone turned up a few times. The CDR3 bases are TGCGCCAGCAGTGAAGAGCGGGGGGACTACGAGCAGTACTTC. Its translation is CASSEERGDYEQYF. The chain is built from TRBV10-1 and TRBJ2-7; 9 bases agree with TRBD2. Losses at the gene ends were 3 bases for V and 3 bases for J; bases not matched to a gene: 3. CDR1 and CDR2 from the germline V gene are WNHNN and SYGVQD (reference sequence). There are 14 residues in the CDR3.

The chain joins TRBV27 to TRBJ2-7; TRBD2 matches 10 bases. J lost 4 bases, V lost 1 base, and 7 bases had no gene match. Per the germline V gene, CDR1 is MNHEY and CDR2 is SMNVEV (reference sequence). The CDR3 length is 16 residues. As DNA, the CDR3 is TGTGCCAGCAGTTTATGGCTAGCGGGAGCTAAGTACGAGCAGTACTTC. Translation: CASSLWLAGAKYEQYF.

A remark on this clone: Additional DNA sequences in this sample encode the identical CDR3. The chain joins TRBV13 to TRBJ2-7, with D maybe TRBD1 (6 bases). The CDR3 covers 14 residues. Germline loops: CDR1 PRHDT, CDR2 FYEKMQ (reference sequence). V was cut by 5 bases and J by 3 bases, with 14 bases left in between. The CDR3 here is CASSSRTAFYEQYF. The CDR3 DNA follows: TGTGCCAGCAGCAGTCGGACAGCTTTCTACGAGCAGTACTTC. Filled out from reference TRBV13 and TRBJ2-7, the complete variable domain reads AAGVIQSPRHLIKEKRETATLKCYPIPRHDTVYWYQQGPGQDPQFLISFYEKMQSDKGSIPDRFSAQQFSDYHSELNMSSLELGDSALYFCASSSRTAFYEQYFGPGTRLTVT.

The chain employs TRBV29-1 and TRBJ1-4, with a weak D call TRBD1 (5 bases). Germline lookup yields CDR1 SQVTM and CDR2 ANQGSEA. Trimming took 4 bases from V and 4 from J, leaving 7 bases between them. The CDR3 has 12 amino acids. CDR3 in amino acids: CSVAGDNEKLFF. CDR3 DNA sequence: TGCAGCGTTGCGGGGGATAATGAAAAACTGTTTTTT.

The rearrangement uses TRBV11-3 and TRBJ2-7; D is unclear. Trimming took 0 bases from V and 6 from J, leaving 9 bases between them. Per germline, CDR1 SGHNT and CDR2 YENEEA. CDR3 length: 13 residues. In DNA, the CDR3 is TGTGCCAGCAGCTTAGAAGGGAAAGGCGAGCAGTACTTC. Its translation is CASSLEGKGEQYF.